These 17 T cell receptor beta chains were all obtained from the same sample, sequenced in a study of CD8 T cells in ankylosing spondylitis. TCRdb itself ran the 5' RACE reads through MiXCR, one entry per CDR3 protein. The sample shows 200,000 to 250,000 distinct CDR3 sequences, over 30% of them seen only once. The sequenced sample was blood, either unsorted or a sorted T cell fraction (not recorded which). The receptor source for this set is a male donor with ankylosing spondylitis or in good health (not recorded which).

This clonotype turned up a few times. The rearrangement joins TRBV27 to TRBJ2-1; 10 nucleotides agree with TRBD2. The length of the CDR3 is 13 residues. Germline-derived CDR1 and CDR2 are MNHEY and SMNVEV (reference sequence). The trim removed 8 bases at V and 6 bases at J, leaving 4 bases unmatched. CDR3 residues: CASSGLAANEQFF. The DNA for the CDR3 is TGTGCCAGCTCTGGACTAGCGGCCAATGAGCAGTTCTTC.

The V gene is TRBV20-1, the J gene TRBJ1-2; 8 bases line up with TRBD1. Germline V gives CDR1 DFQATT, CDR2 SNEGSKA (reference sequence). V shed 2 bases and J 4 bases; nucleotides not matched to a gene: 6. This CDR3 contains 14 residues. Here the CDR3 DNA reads TGCAGTGCTAGACAGGGGGCGCCTGTCTATGGCTACACCTTC. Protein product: CSARQGAPVYGYTF.

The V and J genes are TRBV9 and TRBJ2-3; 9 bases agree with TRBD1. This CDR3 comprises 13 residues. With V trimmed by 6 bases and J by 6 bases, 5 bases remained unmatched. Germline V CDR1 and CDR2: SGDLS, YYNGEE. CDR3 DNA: TGTGCCAGCAAACGGGACAGGGTGGATACGCAGTATTTT. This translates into CASKRDRVDTQYF.

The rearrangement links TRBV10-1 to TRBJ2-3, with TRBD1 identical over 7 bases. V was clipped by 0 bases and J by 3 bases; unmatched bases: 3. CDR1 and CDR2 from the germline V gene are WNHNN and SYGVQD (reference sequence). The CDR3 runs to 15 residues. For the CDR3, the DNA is TGCGCCAGCAGTGAGTCAGGGGGCAGGACAGATACGCAGTATTTT. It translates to CASSESGGRTDTQYF.

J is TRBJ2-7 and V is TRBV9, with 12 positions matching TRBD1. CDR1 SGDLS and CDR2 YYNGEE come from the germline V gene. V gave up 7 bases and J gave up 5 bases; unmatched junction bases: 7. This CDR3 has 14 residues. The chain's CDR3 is CASGSGQGANEQYF. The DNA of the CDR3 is TGTGCCAGCGGCTCGGGACAGGGGGCTAACGAGCAGTACTTC.

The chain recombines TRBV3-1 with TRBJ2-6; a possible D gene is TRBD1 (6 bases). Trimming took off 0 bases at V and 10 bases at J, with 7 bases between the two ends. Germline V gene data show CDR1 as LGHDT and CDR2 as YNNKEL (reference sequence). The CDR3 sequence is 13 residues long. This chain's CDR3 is CASSQDRGNVLTF. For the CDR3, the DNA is TGTGCCAGCAGCCAAGACAGGGGAAACGTCCTGACTTTC.

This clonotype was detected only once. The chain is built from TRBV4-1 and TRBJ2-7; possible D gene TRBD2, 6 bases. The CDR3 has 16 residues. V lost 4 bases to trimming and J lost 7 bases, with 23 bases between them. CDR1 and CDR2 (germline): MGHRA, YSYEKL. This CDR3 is CASSPLPSGLAGEQYF. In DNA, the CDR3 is TGCGCCAGCAGCCCCCTACCGTCGGGCCTGGCGGGAGAGCAGTACTTC.

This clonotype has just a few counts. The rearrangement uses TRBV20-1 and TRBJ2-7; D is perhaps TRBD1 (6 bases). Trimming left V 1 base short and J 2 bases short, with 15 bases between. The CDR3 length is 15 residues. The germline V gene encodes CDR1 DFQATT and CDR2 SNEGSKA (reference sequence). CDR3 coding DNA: TGCAGTGCTAGAGGGGAGAGGGACACCACCTACGAGCAGTACTTC. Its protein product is CSARGERDTTYEQYF.

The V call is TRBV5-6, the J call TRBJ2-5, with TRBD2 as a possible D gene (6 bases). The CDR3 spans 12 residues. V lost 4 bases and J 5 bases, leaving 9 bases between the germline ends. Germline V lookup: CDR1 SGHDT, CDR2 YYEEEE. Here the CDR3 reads CASSIAGETQYF. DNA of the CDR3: TGTGCCAGCAGCATCGCGGGGGAGACCCAGTACTTC. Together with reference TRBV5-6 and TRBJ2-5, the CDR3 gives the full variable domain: DAGVTQSPTHLIKTRGQQVTLRCSPKSGHDTVSWYQQALGQGPQFIFQYYEEEERQRGNFPDRFSGHQFPNYSSELNVNALLLGDSALYLCASSIAGETQYFGPGTRLLVL.

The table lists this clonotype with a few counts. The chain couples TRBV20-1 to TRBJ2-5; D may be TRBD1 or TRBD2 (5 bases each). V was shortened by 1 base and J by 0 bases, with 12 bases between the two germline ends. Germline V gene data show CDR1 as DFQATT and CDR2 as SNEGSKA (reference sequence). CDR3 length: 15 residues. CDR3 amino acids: CSARGGGWYQETQYF. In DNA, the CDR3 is TGCAGTGCTAGAGGTGGGGGATGGTACCAAGAGACCCAGTACTTC.

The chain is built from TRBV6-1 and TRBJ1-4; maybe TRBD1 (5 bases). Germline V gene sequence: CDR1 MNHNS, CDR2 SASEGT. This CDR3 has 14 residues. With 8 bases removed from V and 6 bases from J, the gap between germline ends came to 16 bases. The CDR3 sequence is CASQPGRGDEKLFF. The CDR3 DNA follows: TGTGCCAGCCAGCCGGGCCGGGGGGATGAAAAACTGTTTTTT.

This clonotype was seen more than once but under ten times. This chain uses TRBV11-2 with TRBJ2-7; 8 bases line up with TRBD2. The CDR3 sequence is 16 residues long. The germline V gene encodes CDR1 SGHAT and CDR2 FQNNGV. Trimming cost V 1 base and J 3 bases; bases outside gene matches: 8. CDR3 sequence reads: CASSLGGGGLGYEQYF. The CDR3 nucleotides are TGTGCCAGCAGCTTAGGCGGCGGGGGGTTAGGCTACGAGCAGTACTTC.

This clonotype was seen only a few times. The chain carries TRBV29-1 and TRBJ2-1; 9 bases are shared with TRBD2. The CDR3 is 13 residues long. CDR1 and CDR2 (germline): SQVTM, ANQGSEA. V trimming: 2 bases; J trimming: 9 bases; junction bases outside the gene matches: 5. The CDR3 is CSVELAGFAEQFF. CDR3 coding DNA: TGCAGCGTTGAACTAGCGGGGTTCGCTGAGCAGTTCTTC.

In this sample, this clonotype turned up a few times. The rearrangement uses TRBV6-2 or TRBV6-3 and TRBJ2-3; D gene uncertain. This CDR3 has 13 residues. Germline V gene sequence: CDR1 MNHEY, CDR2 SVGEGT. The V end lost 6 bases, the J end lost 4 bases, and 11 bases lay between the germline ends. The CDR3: CASSSHMADTQYF. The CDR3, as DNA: TGTGCCAGCAGCTCGCACATGGCAGATACGCAGTATTTT.

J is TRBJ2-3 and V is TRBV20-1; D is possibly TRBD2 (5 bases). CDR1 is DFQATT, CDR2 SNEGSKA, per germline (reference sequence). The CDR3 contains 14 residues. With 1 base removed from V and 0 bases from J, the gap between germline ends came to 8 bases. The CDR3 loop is CSARVRGSTDTQYF. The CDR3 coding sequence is TGCAGTGCTAGAGTCCGGGGAAGCACAGATACGCAGTATTTT.

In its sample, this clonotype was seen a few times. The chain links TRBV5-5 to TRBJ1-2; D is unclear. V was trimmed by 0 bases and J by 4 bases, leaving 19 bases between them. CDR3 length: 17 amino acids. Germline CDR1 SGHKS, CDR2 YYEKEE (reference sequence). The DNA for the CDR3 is TGTGCCAGCAGCTTGGGACGTCAGAAGACGAGTCTCTATGGCTACACCTTC. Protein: CASSLGRQKTSLYGYTF.

The CDR3 DNA follows: TGTGCCAGCAGTGACGACTTGACGGGCAATGAGCAGTTCTTC. The encoded protein is CASSDDLTGNEQFF. This rearrangement joins TRBV6-4 to TRBJ2-1; no definite D call. V lost 2 bases and J 6 bases, leaving 11 bases between the germline ends. The CDR3 sequence is 14 residues long. Germline V lookup: CDR1 MRHNA, CDR2 SNTAGT.